This T cell receptor (beta chain) is from a study of early T cells in non-severe SARS-CoV-2 infection. Broader study findings: VDJdb-based matching was biased toward anti-spike CD8 responses and missed private and CD4 specificities.

This CDR3 has 12 residues. Germline V gene lookup returns CDR1 LGHDT and CDR2 YNNKEL (reference sequence). The junction had 6 bases not matched to a gene; V was cut back by 3 bases and J by 11 bases. The TCR library protocol attached unique molecular identifiers to the individual cDNA molecules. TCRdb used MiXCR to reprocess the 5' RACE reads, holding one entry per CDR3 protein. This sample has 60,000 to 80,000 distinct CDR3 sequences, with 9.5% to 15% found just once. This clonotype was observed many times. Its antigen is not known. Sequencing used whole blood. The receptor's source is an adult who was a healthcare worker with PCR-confirmed SARS-CoV-2 infection or an uninfected control (not recorded which). The chain has TRBV3-1 and TRBJ1-1; 7 bases fit TRBD1. The CDR3 here is CASSHRQGSAFF. CDR3 nucleotide sequence: TGTGCCAGCAGCCACCGACAGGGTTCGGCTTTCTTT.